The clone carrying this T cell receptor beta chain came up many times. The record originates from a study of neurological immune-mediated disorders. PBMCs stored at -80 C, 2 million in total, were the source of the unsorted libraries. Synthesis of cDNA was carried out by template-switch 5'RACE. The reaction used 10-nucleotide random UMIs. TCRdb reprocessed the 5' RACE reads with MiXCR, giving one entry per CDR3 protein. The repertoire has some 57,000 distinct CDR3 sequences, about 3.7% of them found once; the top ten carry 6% to 7%. Germline CDR1 and CDR2: MNHEY and SMNVEV (reference sequence). The CDR3 loop spans 14 amino acids. Germline trimming cut 2 bases from V and 2 bases from J; bases unmatched to any gene: 0.

The sequencing sample was made of PBMCs. The TCR originated in a man between 60 and 75 years old with multiple sclerosis. The chain has TRBV27 and TRBJ1-5; TRBD1 agrees at 7 bases. The CDR3: CASSLQGGNQPQHF. The CDR3 DNA is TGTGCCAGCAGTTTACAGGGGGGCAATCAGCCCCAGCATTTT.